Below, 13 T cell receptor beta chains from the same sample are listed, as sequenced in a study of shared T cell receptors in the human thymus. Profiled with immunoSEQ multiplex PCR; TCRdb holds only in-frame clones, not every one. The top ten clones hold over 0.008% of a sample with some 700,000 clones, 70% to 90% of them seen once. These records were also assigned to another study, of human thymus T cells.

The sample taken for sequencing was thymocytes. The receptors originated from a girl under three years old with a congenital heart defect.

The V call is TRBV5-1, the J call TRBJ1-2; maybe TRBD1 (6 bases). This CDR3 is built from 14 residues. The V and J ends lost 4 bases and 6 bases respectively, with 16 bases between them. Germline CDR1 is SGHRS and CDR2 is YFSETQ. The CDR3 loop reads CASSEHQQGNGYTF. The CDR3 bases are TGCGCCAGCAGCGAGCACCAACAGGGAAATGGCTACACCTTC.

V usage is TRBV7-4 and J usage is TRBJ2-7; 7 positions match TRBD1. The germline V gene has CDR1 SGHVT and CDR2 SQSDAQ. There are 15 residues in the CDR3. With 4 bases clipped from V and 2 bases from J, the junction kept 8 bases outside the gene matches. The CDR3, as DNA: TGTGCCAGCAGCTCCCGGACAGGAGACACCTACGAGCAGTACTTC. Translating it yields CASSSRTGDTYEQYF.

The chain carries TRBV15 and TRBJ1-4, with D perhaps TRBD1 (6 bases). This CDR3 is built from 16 residues. CDR1 and CDR2 from the germline V gene are LNHNV and YYDKDF (reference sequence). Deletions cut 0 bases from V and 7 bases from J, with 15 bases between. CDR3 loop: CATSRDYRVLSEKLFF. CDR3 nucleotide sequence: TGTGCCACCAGCAGAGATTACAGGGTACTGTCTGAAAAACTGTTTTTT. The whole variable domain, filled in from reference TRBV15 and TRBJ1-4, reads DAMVIQNPRYQVTQFGKPVTLSCSQTLNHNVMYWYQQKSSQAPKLLFHYYDKDFNNEADTPDNFQSRRPNTSFCFLDIRSPGLGDTAMYLCATSRDYRVLSEKLFFGSGTQLSVL.

The rearrangement links TRBV7-8 to TRBJ2-7; 16 positions agree with TRBD2. The V gene's germline CDR1 is SGHVS and CDR2 FQNEAQ. This CDR3 has 18 amino acids. V shed 2 bases and J 2 bases; nucleotides not matched to a gene: 6. In nucleotides, the CDR3 is TGTGCCAGCAGCTTATCGGGACTAGCGGGGGGGCTAGCCTACGAGCAGTACTTC. Translated, it gives CASSLSGLAGGLAYEQYF.

The chain has TRBV5-8 and TRBJ1-2, with D possibly being TRBD1 (6 bases). CDR3 length: 20 amino acids. V was pared by 7 bases and J by 5 bases, with 36 bases between. Germline lookup yields CDR1 SGHTS and CDR2 YDEGEE. The CDR3 bases are TGTGCCAGCCCCCGAATAATCCCCCACAGGGATTTTATCTTGGGGTATGGCTACACCTTC. Its protein product is CASPRIIPHRDFILGYGYTF.

This chain uses TRBV19 with TRBJ1-6; 8 bases are a match to TRBD1. After removal of 3 bases from V and 7 bases from J, the junction contained 5 bases not matched to a gene. The CDR3 is 15 amino acids. Germline V gene lookup returns CDR1 LNHDA and CDR2 SQIVND (reference sequence). CDR3 DNA: TGTGCCAGTAGTATCACGGGACAGGCCAATTCACCCCTCCACTTT. It translates to CASSITGQANSPLHF.

This clone was detected only once. The rearrangement joins TRBV6-1 to TRBJ1-5; the match to TRBD1 covers 9 bases. Trimming cost V 6 bases and J 5 bases; bases outside gene matches: 8. CDR3 length: 15 residues. CDR1 is MNHNS and CDR2 is SASEGT in the germline V gene. The CDR3 reads CASSLTGGEDQPQHF. The CDR3 nucleotides are TGTGCCAGCAGCCTAACAGGGGGCGAGGATCAGCCCCAGCATTTT.

This clone was detected ten times or more. V usage is TRBV7-6 and J usage is TRBJ1-5; D gene ambiguous. Trimming removed 1 base from V and 3 bases from J, with 4 bases in between. Germline values: CDR1 SGHVS, CDR2 FNYEAQ. This CDR3 contains 13 residues. The CDR3 is CASSLDFNQPQHF. DNA for the CDR3: TGTGCCAGCAGCTTAGACTTCAATCAGCCCCAGCATTTT.

The chain links TRBV2 to TRBJ1-1; 7 nucleotides match TRBD1. Trimming took 7 bases from V and 3 from J; bases not matched to a gene: 8. CDR1 and CDR2 from the germline V gene are SNHLY and FYNNEI. The CDR3 is made up of 14 amino acids. DNA for the CDR3: TGTGCCAGCAATCGTGACAGGGACGACACTGAAGCTTTCTTT. Amino acids: CASNRDRDDTEAFF.

This clone was recorded a few times. The V call is TRBV5-5, the J call TRBJ2-7; D perhaps matches TRBD1 (5 bases). This CDR3 comprises 12 residues. Germline V gene sequence: CDR1 SGHKS, CDR2 YYEKEE (reference sequence). The V end lost 5 bases, the J end lost 6 bases, and 12 bases lay between the germline ends. The CDR3 nucleotides are TGTGCCAGCAGTCCAACAGGCGGCGAGCAGTACTTC. Its protein is CASSPTGGEQYF.

The chain carries TRBV20-1 and TRBJ2-1; D ambiguous. CDR1 is DFQATT and CDR2 is SNEGSKA in the germline V gene (reference sequence). Between the trimmed V and J ends, which lost 6 bases and 9 bases, there was a span of 12 bases. The CDR3 extends over 11 amino acids. CDR3 residues: CSAKSWSEQFF. CDR3 bases: TGCAGTGCAAAAAGCTGGAGTGAGCAGTTCTTC.

The CDR3 nucleotides read TGCAGCGCGGCGGGTTCGGGAGAGACCCAGTACTTC. The encoded protein is CSAAGSGETQYF. The chain recombines TRBV29-1 with TRBJ2-5, with D possibly matching TRBD2 (5 bases). The CDR3 length is 12 residues. Germline V gives CDR1 SQVTM, CDR2 ANQGSEA. Trimming cost V 7 bases and J 4 bases, with 13 bases left between them.

The rearrangement links TRBV20-1 to TRBJ2-7; 9 bases align to TRBD2. The length of the CDR3 is 11 residues. Germline V CDR1 and CDR2: DFQATT, SNEGSKA (reference sequence). Trimming cost V 7 bases and J 6 bases; bases outside gene matches: 4. The CDR3 bases are TGCAGTGTAGCGGGGGTCCTCGAGCAGTACTTC. Its translation is CSVAGVLEQYF.